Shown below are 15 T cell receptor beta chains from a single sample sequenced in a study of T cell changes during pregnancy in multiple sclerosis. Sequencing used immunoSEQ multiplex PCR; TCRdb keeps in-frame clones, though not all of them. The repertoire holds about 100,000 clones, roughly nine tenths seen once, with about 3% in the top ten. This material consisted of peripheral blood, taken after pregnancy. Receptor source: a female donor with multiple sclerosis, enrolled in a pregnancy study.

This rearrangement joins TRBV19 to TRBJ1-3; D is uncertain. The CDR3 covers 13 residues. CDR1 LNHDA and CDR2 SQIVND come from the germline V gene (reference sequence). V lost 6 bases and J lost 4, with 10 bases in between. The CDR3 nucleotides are TGTGCCAGTAGATTCGCGGAGGGAAACACCATATATTTT. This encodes CASRFAEGNTIYF.

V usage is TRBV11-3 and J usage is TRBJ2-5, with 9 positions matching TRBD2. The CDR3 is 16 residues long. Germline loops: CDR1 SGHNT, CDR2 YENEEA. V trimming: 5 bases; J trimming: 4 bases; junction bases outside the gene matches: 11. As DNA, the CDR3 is TGTGCCAGCAGCCAAGTTGGTAGCGGGGGTGGAGAGACCCAGTACTTC. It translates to CASSQVGSGGGETQYF.

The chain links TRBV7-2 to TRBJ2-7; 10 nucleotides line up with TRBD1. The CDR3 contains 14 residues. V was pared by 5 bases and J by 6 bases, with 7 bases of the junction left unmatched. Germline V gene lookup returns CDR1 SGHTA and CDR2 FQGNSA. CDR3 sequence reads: CASSAGQGFSEQYF. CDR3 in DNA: TGTGCCAGCAGCGCGGGACAGGGGTTCTCCGAGCAGTACTTC.

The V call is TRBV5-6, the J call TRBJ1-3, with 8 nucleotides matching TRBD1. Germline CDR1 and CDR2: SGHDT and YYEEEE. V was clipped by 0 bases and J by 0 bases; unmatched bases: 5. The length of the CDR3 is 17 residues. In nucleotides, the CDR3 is TGTGCCAGCAGCTTGGGGGACAGGAGGCTCTCTGGAAACACCATATATTTT. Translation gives CASSLGDRRLSGNTIYF.

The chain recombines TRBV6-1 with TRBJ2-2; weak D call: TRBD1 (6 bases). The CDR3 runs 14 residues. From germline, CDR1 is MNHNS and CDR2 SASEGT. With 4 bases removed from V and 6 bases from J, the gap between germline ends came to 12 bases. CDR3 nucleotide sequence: TGTGCCAGCAGTGTGCTCACAGGGCCCGGGGAGCTGTTTTTT. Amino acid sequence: CASSVLTGPGELFF.

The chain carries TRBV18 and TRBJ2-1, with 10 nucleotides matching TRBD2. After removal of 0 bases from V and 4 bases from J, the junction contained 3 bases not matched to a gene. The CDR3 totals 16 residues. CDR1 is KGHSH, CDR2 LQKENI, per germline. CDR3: CASSPPTAGGYNEQFF. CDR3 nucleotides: TGTGCCAGCTCACCACCGACAGCGGGGGGGTACAATGAGCAGTTCTTC.

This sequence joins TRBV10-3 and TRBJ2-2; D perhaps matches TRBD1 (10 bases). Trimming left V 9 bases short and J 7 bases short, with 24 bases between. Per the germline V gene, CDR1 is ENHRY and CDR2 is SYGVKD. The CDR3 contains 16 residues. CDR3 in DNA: TGTGCCATTAAAGCGGGGGGACAGGGGTTCCGCGGGGAGCTGTTTTTT. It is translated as CAIKAGGQGFRGELFF.

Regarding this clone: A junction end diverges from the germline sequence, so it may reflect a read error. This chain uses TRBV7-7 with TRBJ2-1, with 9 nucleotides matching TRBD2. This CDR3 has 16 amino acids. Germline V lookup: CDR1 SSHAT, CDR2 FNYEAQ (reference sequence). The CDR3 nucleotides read TGTGCTAGCAGCTTACGTGGCGGGGGGGCCGACAATGAGCAGTTCTTC. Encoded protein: CASSLRGGGADNEQFF.

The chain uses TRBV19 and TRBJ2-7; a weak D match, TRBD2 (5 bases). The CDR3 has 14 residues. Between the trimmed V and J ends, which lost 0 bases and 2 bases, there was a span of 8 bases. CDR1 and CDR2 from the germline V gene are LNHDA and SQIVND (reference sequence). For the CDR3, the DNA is TGTGCCAGTAGTATAGATCCCGGGACCTACGAGCAGTACTTC. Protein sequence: CASSIDPGTYEQYF.

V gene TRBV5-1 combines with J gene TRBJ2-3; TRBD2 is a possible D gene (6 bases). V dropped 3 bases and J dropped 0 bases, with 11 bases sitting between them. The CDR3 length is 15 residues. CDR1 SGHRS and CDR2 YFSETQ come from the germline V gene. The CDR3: CASSSMTSSTDTQYF. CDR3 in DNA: TGCGCCAGCAGCTCGATGACTAGTAGCACAGATACGCAGTATTTT.

The CDR3 sequence is CASSLAGTYEQYF. CDR3 nucleotide sequence: TGTGCCAGCAGCTTGGCGGGGACCTACGAGCAGTACTTC. The chain combines TRBV7-8 with TRBJ2-7; possible D gene TRBD2, 6 bases. Deletions cut 3 bases from V and 2 bases from J, with 8 bases between. CDR1 SGHVS and CDR2 FQNEAQ come from the germline V gene. This CDR3 has 13 residues.

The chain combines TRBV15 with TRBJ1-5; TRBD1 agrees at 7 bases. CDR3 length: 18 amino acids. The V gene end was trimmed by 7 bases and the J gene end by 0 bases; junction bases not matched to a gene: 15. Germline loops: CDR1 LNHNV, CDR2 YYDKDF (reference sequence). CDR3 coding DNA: TGTGCCACCAAAACCAGTCCGGGACAGACTTATAGCAATCAGCCCCAGCATTTT. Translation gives CATKTSPGQTYSNQPQHF.

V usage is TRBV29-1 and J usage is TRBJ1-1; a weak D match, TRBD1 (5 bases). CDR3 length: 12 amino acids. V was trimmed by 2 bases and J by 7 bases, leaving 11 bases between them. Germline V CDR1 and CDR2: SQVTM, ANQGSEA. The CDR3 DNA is TGCAGCGTTGAACAGGGAGGGGATGAAGCTTTCTTT. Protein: CSVEQGGDEAFF.

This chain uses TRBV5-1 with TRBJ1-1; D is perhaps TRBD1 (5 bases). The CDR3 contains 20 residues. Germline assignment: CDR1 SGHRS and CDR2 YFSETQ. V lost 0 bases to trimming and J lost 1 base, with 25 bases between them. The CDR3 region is CASSLGLLFGGGEANTEAFF. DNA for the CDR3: TGCGCCAGCAGCTTGGGCCTTCTTTTCGGTGGGGGGGAGGCGAACACTGAAGCTTTCTTT.

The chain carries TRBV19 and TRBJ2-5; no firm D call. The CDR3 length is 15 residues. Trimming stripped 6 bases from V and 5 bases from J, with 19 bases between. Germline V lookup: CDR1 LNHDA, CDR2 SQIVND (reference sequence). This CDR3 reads CASRTRLESSETQYF. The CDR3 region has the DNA TGTGCCAGTAGAACACGACTGGAAAGTTCGGAGACCCAGTACTTC.